This T cell receptor (beta chain) stems from a study of monozygotic twins with inflammatory bowel disease. Comment on this clonotype: Its matching antigen is unknown.

Germline assignment: CDR1 SEHNR and CDR2 FQNEAQ (reference sequence). The length of the CDR3 is 17 residues. Total RNA amounting to 3,500 to 4,500 ng went into each TCR library. TCRdb processed the 5' RACE reads again and assigns one entry to each CDR3 protein, with no DNA. The sample has roughly 200,000 distinct CDR3 sequences; the top ten hold around 7.6%. The total RNA came straight from whole blood, and T cells were not sorted beforehand. Study-wide points: Versus healthy twins, IBD patients showed fewer clonotypes shared with others, especially with disease activity. Among IBD patients, TCRbeta diversity (inverse Simpson) was lower than in healthy co-twins.

The specimen sequenced was blood. The chain uses TRBV7-9 and TRBJ2-1; TCRdb designates TRBD1, a call that cannot be tested without DNA. The source of this sequence is a human donor with ulcerative colitis or Crohn's disease, or a healthy co-twin of an affected twin (not recorded which). Here the CDR3 reads CASSSLGGRSSYNEQFF.